This TCR beta chain was captured in a study of early T cells in non-severe SARS-CoV-2 infection. Turning to the study itself: With bulk RNA from unsorted whole blood as input, sequencing yielded unpaired chains. Study-wide findings and caveats: Matching with VDJdb favored anti-spike CD8 responses (missing private and CD4 specificities).

V was cut by 5 bases and J by 9 bases, with 16 bases left in between. The germline CDR1 and CDR2 sequences are SQVTM and ANQGSEA. The CDR3 is 12 amino acids. As regards this clonotype: Its antigen is still unknown.

Individually, cDNA molecules had unique molecular identifiers attached to them. Each CDR3 protein is one row after TCRdb ran MiXCR on the 5' RACE reads. Of about 39,000 distinct CDR3 sequences in the sample, 5.5% to 7% were seen once. This receptor was obtained from an adult who was a healthcare worker with PCR-confirmed SARS-CoV-2 infection or an uninfected control (not recorded which). Sequencing used whole blood, obtained at baseline. V gene TRBV29-1 combines with J gene TRBJ1-2; D is perhaps TRBD1 (6 bases). CDR3: CSVYTGILSYTF. The CDR3 coding sequence is TGCAGCGTTTATACAGGGATACTTAGCTACACCTTC.